A selection of T cell receptor beta chains follows, all from one sample in a study of cytomegalovirus exposure and HLA in healthy donors. Produced via immunoSEQ multiplex PCR; TCRdb's table is partial and in-frame only. The sample yields about 77,000 clones, 70% to 80% seen once. Sequences were obtained from PBMCs. Receptor source: a man aged 35 to 55 in good health and CMV-seronegative. The CDR3 runs from the conserved cysteine through the conserved F or W. A D gene is named only where the DNA matches it firmly. Size tells how often a clone was seen (once, few, many) or the class of an expanded clone, and some rows leave it out.

D gene | J gene | V gene | clone size | CDR3 protein | CDR3 DNA
- | TRBJ1-3 | TRBV29-1 | - | CSARTGASGNTIYF | TGCAGCGCTCGAACGGGTGCCTCTGGAAACACCATATATTTT
TRBD1 | TRBJ2-4 | TRBV27 | - | CASSLTDRGRGIQYF | TGTGCCAGCAGTTTAACGGACAGGGGAAGAGGCATTCAGTACTTC
TRBD1 | TRBJ1-5 | TRBV19 | - | CASSGGQLNQPQHF | TGTGCCAGTAGTGGGGGACAGCTGAATCAGCCCCAGCATTTT
TRBD1 | TRBJ2-1 | TRBV10-2 | - | CASSAGQVIGEQFF | TGCGCCAGCAGTGCGGGACAGGTTATCGGTGAGCAGTTCTTC
TRBD1 | TRBJ1-6 | TRBV10-3 | - | CAIKAGTANSPLHF | TGTGCCATCAAGGCCGGGACAGCGAATTCACCCCTCCACTTT
TRBD1 | TRBJ2-7 | TRBV5-1 | - | CASSFRTGDTYEQYF | TGCGCCAGCAGCTTCCGGACAGGCGATACCTACGAGCAGTACTTC
- | TRBJ2-7 | TRBV11-2 | - | CASSLMGGIPLEQYF | TGTGCCAGCAGCTTAATGGGGGGAATCCCTCTTGAGCAGTACTTC
- | TRBJ1-6 | TRBV6-5 | - | CASSYRSSVYNSPLHF | TGTGCCAGCAGTTACCGCAGTAGCGTCTATAATTCACCCCTCCACTTT
- | TRBJ2-2 | TRBV7-2 | - | CASSTRDRKVGELFF | TGTGCCAGCAGCACGCGGGACAGAAAAGTCGGGGAGCTGTTTTTT
TRBD2 | TRBJ2-1 | TRBV5-1 | - | CASSKGGLAGGPSYIEQFF | TGCGCCAGCAGCAAAGGGGGACTAGCGGGGGGGCCGAGTTATATTGAGCAGTTCTTC
- | TRBJ1-4 | TRBV6-5 | - | CASRTRPTTNEKLFF | TGTGCCAGCCGGACAAGACCTACAACTAATGAAAAACTGTTTTTT
- | TRBJ1-1 | TRBV7-3 | - | CASSLTAGNTEAFF | TGTGCCAGCAGCTTAACGGCAGGGAACACTGAAGCTTTCTTT
TRBD1 | TRBJ1-1 | TRBV7-3 | - | CASSLASAGTGEAFF | TGTGCCAGCAGCTTAGCGTCGGCCGGGACAGGGGAAGCTTTCTTT
- | TRBJ2-5 | TRBV5-1 | - | CASSSYQETQYF | TGCGCCAGCAGCTCGTACCAAGAGACCCAGTACTTC
TRBD1 | TRBJ1-2 | TRBV7-2 | few | CASSQATGGGSYTF | TGTGCCAGCAGCCAAGCGACAGGGGGCGGGAGCTACACCTTC
- | TRBJ2-3 | TRBV27 | - | CASSQTDTQYF | TGTGCCAGCAGCCAGACAGATACGCAGTATTTT
TRBD1 | TRBJ2-3 | TRBV6-6 | - | CASSSHVGQGDTQYF | TGTGCCAGCAGTTCTCACGTGGGACAGGGAGATACGCAGTATTTT
TRBD2 | TRBJ2-7 | TRBV19 | - | CASSPTSGEISYEQYF | TGTGCCAGTAGCCCTACCAGCGGGGAGATCTCCTACGAGCAGTACTTC
- | TRBJ1-1 | TRBV28 | few | CASGLRQVSYCEAFF | TGTGCCAGCGGCCTCCGACAGGTGAGCTACTGTGAAGCTTTCTTT
TRBD1 | TRBJ1-2 | TRBV7-2 | - | CASSLSGTANYGYTF | TGTGCCAGCAGCTTATCAGGGACAGCTAACTATGGCTACACCTTC
- | TRBJ2-7 | TRBV29-1 | - | CSVRGGHEQYF | TGCAGCGTTAGGGGGGGCCACGAGCAGTACTTC
- | TRBJ1-1 | TRBV6-5 | few | CASSYSLQENTEAFF | TGTGCCAGCAGTTACTCGTTACAGGAGAACACTGAAGCTTTCTTT
- | TRBJ1-1 | TRBV11-3 | - | CASSSRSGNTEAFF | TGTGCCAGCAGCTCCCGCTCGGGGAACACTGAAGCTTTCTTT